The 32 T cell receptor beta chains below were found in one sample sequenced in a study of read filtering for tumor transcriptome and immune sequencing. Molecular barcoded adaptors covering alpha/delta and beta/gamma chains were used on approximately 400 ng RNA. Via MiXCR, TCRdb re-called the reads, giving one row per CDR3 protein. The sample comprises roughly 130,000 distinct CDR3 sequences, approximately 13% of which are singletons, and approximately 11% rests with the top ten. The sequenced sample consisted of a population of CD138-negative cells sorted from bone marrow. The receptors here all came from a donor at least 40 years old with multiple myeloma.

Turning to this clonotype: With a much larger clone just one base away, this may be a read error. The chain uses TRBV7-2 and TRBJ2-3, with 7 bases fitting TRBD2. CDR3 length: 15 amino acids. J lost 4 bases, V lost 11 bases, and 15 bases had no gene match. Germline CDR1 and CDR2: SGHTA and FQGNSA. The CDR3 sequence: CACLPGLGGSDTQYF. CDR3 sequence (DNA): TGTGCCTGCCTCCCTGGACTAGGTGGCTCAGATACGCAGTATTTT.

This clonotype was recorded at least ten times. This sequence joins TRBV30 and TRBJ2-1, with D perhaps given as TRBD1 or TRBD2 (5 bases each). V shed 8 bases and J shed 8 bases, with 19 bases lying between them. The CDR3 covers 13 residues. Germline lookup yields CDR1 GTSNPN and CDR2 SVGIG (reference sequence). CDR3 amino acids: CARREGPRDEQFF. CDR3 in DNA: TGTGCCCGACGAGAGGGGCCCCGGGATGAGCAGTTCTTC.

This clonotype was observed a handful of times. This may come from a read error, since a much larger clone is one base off. Here the CDR3 omits its conserved ending phenylalanine or tryptophan, so a read error is the likely source. V gene TRBV7-9 combines with J gene TRBJ1-1; possibly TRBD1 for D (5 bases). Looked up from germline, CDR1 is SEHNR and CDR2 is FQNEAQ (reference sequence). The CDR3 is 14 residues long. The V end lost 1 base, the J end lost 8 bases, and 14 bases lay between the germline ends. The CDR3 spells CASSLEGPATEAFL. The CDR3 DNA reads TGTGCCAGCAGCTTAGAGGGGCCCGCTACAGAAGCTTTCCTT.

In this sample, this clonotype turned up a few times. This may come from a read error, since a much larger clone is one base off. The chain couples TRBV7-9 to TRBJ2-1; 11 nucleotides align to TRBD1. Trimming removed 2 bases from V and 6 bases from J; junction bases left unmatched: 6. The CDR3 is 16 amino acids. The germline V gene encodes CDR1 SEHNR and CDR2 FQNEAQ (reference sequence). In DNA form, the CDR3 reads TGTGCCAGCAGCTTATTGGCCGGGACAGGGGGCAATGAGCAGTTCTTC. Its protein product is CASSLLAGTGGNEQFF.

This clonotype was observed at least ten times. This chain connects TRBV27 to TRBJ1-5, with TRBD1 matching over 7 bases. Trimming cost V 5 bases and J 4 bases; bases outside gene matches: 5. There are 14 residues in the CDR3. Germline V gene sequence: CDR1 MNHEY, CDR2 SMNVEV (reference sequence). The CDR3 nucleotides are TGTGCCAGCAGTCCCCAGACAGGGAATCAGCCCCAGCATTTT. Translating it yields CASSPQTGNQPQHF.

With respect to this clonotype: A much larger clone sits a single nucleotide away, making a read error possible. The chain links TRBV19 to TRBJ2-7; the match to TRBD1 covers 7 bases. The V gene's germline CDR1 is LNHDA and CDR2 SQIVND (reference sequence). The CDR3 is 14 residues long. The CDR3 coding sequence is TGTGCCAGTACGCCGGGACAGTCTTCGTACGAGCAGTGCTTC. This sequence encodes CASTPGQSSYEQCF.

This clonotype appeared many times. The CDR3 DNA reads as TGCAGTGCTAGAGAAGTTATGAGAGAAAACTATGGCTACACCTTC. It specifies CSAREVMRENYGYTF. The V and J genes are TRBV20-1 and TRBJ1-2; the D is unclear. Germline V gene data show CDR1 as DFQATT and CDR2 as SNEGSKA (reference sequence). CDR3 length equals 15 residues. Trimming shortened V by 0 bases and J by 2 bases, and 13 bases separated the two germline ends.

This clonotype was seen at least ten times. The genes are TRBV29-1 and TRBJ1-5; no firm D call. CDR1 is SQVTM and CDR2 is ANQGSEA in the germline V gene. CDR3 length equals 10 residues. With 2 bases removed from V and 10 bases from J, the gap between germline ends came to 6 bases. CDR3 region: CSVEPSPQHF. In DNA form, the CDR3 reads TGCAGCGTTGAACCTTCTCCCCAGCATTTT.

The table lists this clonotype with many counts. CDR3: CAWSPTGVNEKLFF. The CDR3 coding sequence is TGTGCCTGGAGTCCCACAGGTGTTAATGAAAAACTGTTTTTT. The rearrangement uses TRBV30 and TRBJ1-4; maybe TRBD1 (5 bases). The V gene's germline CDR1 is GTSNPN and CDR2 SVGIG (reference sequence). CDR3 size: 14 residues. V lost 2 bases, J lost 4 bases, and 11 bases lay in between.

This clonotype has only a few counts. The rearrangement links TRBV11-2 to TRBJ2-2; TRBD1 matches 9 bases. V gave up 5 bases and J gave up 6 bases; unmatched junction bases: 10. Germline loops: CDR1 SGHAT, CDR2 FQNNGV. There are 16 residues in the CDR3. The CDR3 sequence is CASSRGQGVGSGELFF. Written as DNA, the CDR3 is TGTGCCAGCAGCCGGGGACAGGGTGTTGGTTCCGGGGAGCTGTTTTTT. The whole variable domain, remainder taken from reference TRBV11-2 and TRBJ2-2, is EAGVAQSPRYKIIEKRQSVAFWCNPISGHATLYWYQQILGQGPKLLIQFQNNGVVDDSQLPKDRFSAERLKGVDSTLKIQPAKLEDSAVYLCASSRGQGVGSGELFFGEGSRLTVL.

In its sample, this clonotype was seen once. A much bigger clone sits one base away, suggesting this may be a read error. The V and J genes are TRBV2 and TRBJ2-5, with no clear D. Germline V gives CDR1 SNHLY, CDR2 FYNNEI. This CDR3 has 14 amino acids. Trimming shortened V by 8 bases and J by 3 bases, and 16 bases separated the two germline ends. CDR3 residues: CASCVREFEETQYF. The CDR3 DNA follows: TGTGCCAGCTGTGTAAGGGAATTTGAAGAGACCCAGTACTTC.

This clonotype occurred many times. The rearrangement uses TRBV5-6 and TRBJ1-2; 11 bases are shared with TRBD1. V gave up 4 bases and J gave up 8 bases; unmatched junction bases: 10. The CDR3 is made up of 15 amino acids. Germline assignment: CDR1 SGHDT and CDR2 YYEEEE. The CDR3 DNA sequence: TGTGCCAGCAGCCCGGGGACAGGGGGTGGAATCGGCTACACCTTC. Protein: CASSPGTGGGIGYTF.

This clonotype was detected ten times or more. The chain uses TRBV20-1 and TRBJ2-1; D remains ambiguous. The V and J ends lost 1 base and 12 bases respectively, with 10 bases between them. The germline CDR1 and CDR2 sequences are DFQATT and SNEGSKA (reference sequence). This CDR3 has 11 residues. The CDR3: CSARVSFGQFF. DNA for the CDR3: TGCAGTGCTAGAGTGTCCTTCGGGCAGTTCTTC.

For this clonotype: Possible read error: a much larger clone is one base away. The chain is built from TRBV10-3 and TRBJ1-1; D gene ambiguous. V was cut by 7 bases and J by 4 bases, with 19 bases left in between. CDR1 and CDR2 (germline): ENHRY, SYGVKD. CDR3 size: 15 residues. The CDR3, as DNA: TGTGCCATCAAATTGAGCGATTTGAGGAGCACTGAAGCTTTCTTT. It is translated as CAIKLSDLRSTEAFF.

This clonotype was picked up many times. V gene TRBV29-1 combines with J gene TRBJ2-2; no reliable D call. V was shortened by 5 bases and J by 7 bases, with 8 bases between the two germline ends. The CDR3 length is 11 residues. Germline CDR1 and CDR2: SQVTM and ANQGSEA. The CDR3 is CSVPGVGELFF. The DNA for the CDR3 is TGCAGCGTTCCAGGTGTCGGGGAGCTGTTTTTT.

This clonotype was recorded at least ten times. This sequence joins TRBV19 and TRBJ2-1; 9 nucleotides align to TRBD2. CDR3 length: 14 amino acids. Germline V gene data show CDR1 as LNHDA and CDR2 as SQIVND (reference sequence). The V and J ends lost 7 bases and 5 bases, in that order; junction bases with no gene match: 6. The CDR3 coding sequence is TGTGCCAGTACCCCGACTAGCGGCAACAATGAGCAGTTCTTC. This codes for CASTPTSGNNEQFF.

The sample holds many counts of this clonotype. This chain uses TRBV29-1 with TRBJ2-3; weak D call: TRBD1 (6 bases). V was trimmed by 6 bases and J by 0 bases, leaving 10 bases between them. Germline V gene sequence: CDR1 SQVTM, CDR2 ANQGSEA. This CDR3 is built from 13 residues. DNA of the CDR3: TGCAGCGTCACAGGGTTTAGCACAGATACGCAGTATTTT. Its protein is CSVTGFSTDTQYF.

In its sample, this clonotype was seen many times. This sequence joins TRBV28 and TRBJ1-1; TRBD1 is a possible D gene (5 bases). The CDR3 covers 14 residues. V lost 6 bases, J lost 1 base, and 12 bases lay in between. Germline V gene data show CDR1 as MDHEN and CDR2 as SYDVKM. The CDR3, as DNA: TGTGCCAGCAGGGGCGGGGGAGAGAACACTGAAGCTTTCTTT. This sequence encodes CASRGGGENTEAFF.

There are many counts of this clonotype. The rearrangement links TRBV27 to TRBJ2-2, with D unresolved. CDR3 length equals 14 residues. V dropped 7 bases and J dropped 1 base, with 10 bases sitting between them. Germline V CDR1 and CDR2: MNHEY, SMNVEV (reference sequence). For the CDR3, the DNA is TGTGCCAGCAAAGTGAACCGGAACACCGGGGAGCTGTTTTTT. Its protein product is CASKVNRNTGELFF.

This clonotype came up many times. The gene calls are TRBV27 and TRBJ2-1; TRBD2 aligns across 7 bases. Germline V lookup: CDR1 MNHEY, CDR2 SMNVEV (reference sequence). J gave up 7 bases and V 3 bases, and 9 bases lay outside the gene matches. The CDR3 consists of 15 residues. CDR3 loop: CASSFRGGPRNEQFF. The CDR3 region has the DNA TGTGCCAGCAGTTTTCGGGGAGGGCCTCGAAATGAGCAGTTCTTC.

This clonotype was detected many times. The chain has TRBV29-1 and TRBJ2-3; D is ambiguous. V shed 2 bases and J shed 7 bases, with 7 bases lying between them. The CDR3 extends over 11 amino acids. Germline lookup yields CDR1 SQVTM and CDR2 ANQGSEA. The DNA for the CDR3 is TGCAGCGTTGAATCCCGCTATACGCAGTATTTT. Amino acids: CSVESRYTQYF.

This clonotype was counted only a few times. This chain uses TRBV7-6 with TRBJ1-5; D is possibly TRBD1 (6 bases). V lost 1 base and J 9 bases, leaving 10 bases between the germline ends. CDR1 and CDR2 from the germline V gene are SGHVS and FNYEAQ. The CDR3 consists of 13 residues. CDR3 nucleotide sequence: TGTGCCAGCAGCTTAGACAGGGATAGGCCCCAGCATTTT. This gives the protein CASSLDRDRPQHF.

Turning to this clonotype: This may stem from a read error, because a much larger clone lies one nucleotide away. The rearrangement joins TRBV5-1 to TRBJ2-4; TRBD2 might be the D (5 bases). This CDR3 spans 13 amino acids. From germline, CDR1 is SGHRS and CDR2 YFSETQ. CDR3 sequence reads: CGSSPDPEGIQYF. The CDR3, as DNA: TGCGGCAGCAGCCCAGACCCTGAGGGCATTCAGTACTTC.

In its sample, this clonotype was seen a few times. This rearrangement joins TRBV7-9 to TRBJ1-1; D possibly corresponds to TRBD1 (6 bases). The CDR3 consists of 15 residues. V was trimmed by 2 bases and J by 6 bases, leaving 16 bases between them. Germline CDR1 is SEHNR and CDR2 is FQNEAQ (reference sequence). The CDR3 DNA is TGTGCCAGCAGCTTAAGTATAGGGGGGGGACCTGAAGCTTTCTTT. It specifies CASSLSIGGGPEAFF.

This clonotype was recorded at least ten times. DNA for the CDR3: TGTGCCAGCAGTGAAGAGCATCCTTACAATGAGCAGTTCTTC. It codes for CASSEEHPYNEQFF. The chain employs TRBV25-1 and TRBJ2-1, with D unresolved. V lost 2 bases, J lost 4 bases, and 9 bases lay in between. There are 14 residues in the CDR3. CDR1 is MGHDK, CDR2 SYGVNS, per germline. The full variable domain, its missing parts supplied by reference TRBV25-1 and TRBJ2-1, is EADIYQTPRYLVIGTGKKITLECSQTMGHDKMYWYQQDPGMELHLIHYSYGVNSTEKGDLSSESTVSRIRTEHFPLTLESARPSHTSQYLCASSEEHPYNEQFFGPGTRLTVL.

The CDR3, as DNA: TGTGCCAGCAGGCCTACAAGGCTCCTATGGACCCAGTACTTC. Translating it yields CASRPTRLLWTQYF. The genes are TRBV6-6 and TRBJ2-5; D remains ambiguous. The V gene's germline CDR1 is MNHNY and CDR2 SVGAGI (reference sequence). The V end was cut by 6 bases, the J end by 7 bases, with 18 bases between. The CDR3 contains 14 residues.

On this clonotype itself: One base away lies a much larger clone, so this may be a sequencing read error. The genes are TRBV7-8 and TRBJ1-5; D uncertain. From germline, CDR1 is SGHVS and CDR2 FQNEAQ. The CDR3 extends over 13 amino acids. V lost 4 bases and J 4 bases, leaving 8 bases between the germline ends. The CDR3 protein is CASSSSVNQPQHF. The CDR3 DNA follows: TGTGCCAGCAGCTCGAGTGTTAATCAGCCCCAGCATTTT.

This clonotype was counted many times. CDR3 sequence (DNA): TGTGCCATCACCCACAGACTAGCGGGAGACAATGAGCAGTTCTTC. Translation: CAITHRLAGDNEQFF. V and J are TRBV10-3 and TRBJ2-1, with 12 bases lining up with TRBD2. J was trimmed by 5 bases and V by 7 bases; bases with no gene match: 6. The CDR3 runs to 15 residues. Germline V gene data show CDR1 as ENHRY and CDR2 as SYGVKD.

This clonotype appeared a single time. A much larger clone lies one base from this, so it may be a read error. The V gene is TRBV6-5, the J gene TRBJ2-2; D tentatively fits TRBD1 or TRBD2 (6 bases each). The CDR3 loop spans 15 amino acids. Per the germline V gene, CDR1 is MNHEY and CDR2 is SVGAGI. Here the CDR3 DNA reads TGTGACAGCAGCATCGTGGGGGGCGGCGGCGGGGAGCTGTTTTTT. Its protein product is CDSSIVGGGGGELFF.

This clonotype was found once. The CDR3 here is CASSQKEGAGYTF. In DNA form, the CDR3 reads TGTGCCAGCTCACAGAAGGAGGGCGCTGGCTACACCTTC. The chain uses TRBV18 and TRBJ1-2; D unclear. CDR1 KGHSH and CDR2 LQKENI come from the germline V gene. The CDR3 sequence is 13 residues long. Trimming removed 4 bases from V and 7 bases from J, with 13 bases in between.

This clonotype was seen at least ten times. The chain is built from TRBV28 and TRBJ2-3; D gene uncertain. The V end lost 4 bases, the J end lost 6 bases, and 14 bases lay between the germline ends. The CDR3 loop spans 14 amino acids. Germline assignment: CDR1 MDHEN and CDR2 SYDVKM. CDR3 sequence (DNA): TGTGCCAGCAGTTCGGCCCAACCTGGCGATACGCAGTATTTT. Residues: CASSSAQPGDTQYF. The full variable domain, in which reference TRBV28 and TRBJ2-3 provide the parts outside the CDR3, is DVKVTQSSRYLVKRTGEKVFLECVQDMDHENMFWYRQDPGLGLRLIYFSYDVKMKEKGDIPEGYSVSREKKERFSLILESASTNQTSMYLCASSSAQPGDTQYFGPGTRLTVL.

In its sample, this clonotype was seen many times. The rearrangement joins TRBV5-6 to TRBJ1-5; no clear D gene. Germline V CDR1 and CDR2: SGHDT, YYEEEE. The V end was cut by 1 base, the J end by 0 bases, with 8 bases between. The CDR3 spans 15 residues. The CDR3 region has the DNA TGTGCCAGCAGCTTGTGGTCTCGTAGCAATCAGCCCCAGCATTTT. Protein sequence: CASSLWSRSNQPQHF.